The T cell receptor (beta chain) under discussion was sequenced for a study of T cell changes during pregnancy in multiple sclerosis. Trimming removed 2 bases at V and 5 bases at J, with 10 bases between. Germline CDR1 is SGHDT and CDR2 is YYEEEE. The CDR3 spans 13 residues. Only in-frame clones appear in the TCRdb table, and some are missing; sequencing was by immunoSEQ multiplex PCR. Of 100,000 or so clones in the sample, around 93% were seen once. The gene calls are TRBV5-6 and TRBJ1-1; a possible D gene is TRBD1 (6 bases). The sample consisted of peripheral blood, taken before pregnancy. The clonotype originates from a female donor with multiple sclerosis, enrolled in a pregnancy study. The CDR3 is CASSFGRGTEAFF. In DNA, the CDR3 is TGTGCCAGCAGCTTCGGCAGGGGAACTGAAGCTTTCTTT.